These 32 T cell receptor beta chains originate from one sample sequenced in a study of T-cell reconstitution after alpha-beta-depleted transplantation in children. Unique molecular identifiers were incorporated into the prepared TCRbeta library. TCRdb re-called the PCR reads through MiXCR, storing one row per CDR3 protein. Here the sample spans 210,000 or so distinct CDR3 sequences, roughly a tenth being singletons. Sequences were derived from PBMCs, sampled before TCRalphabeta/CD19-depleted stem cell transplant. The receptors stem from a child younger than two with acute myeloid leukemia, due to receive a stem cell transplant.

This clonotype occurred many times. The V gene is TRBV28, the J gene TRBJ2-5, with D hard to call. Germline lookup yields CDR1 MDHEN and CDR2 SYDVKM. The germline V and J ends were trimmed by 3 bases and 5 bases, with 7 bases remaining between them. CDR3 length: 12 amino acids. This CDR3 is CASSFLEETQYF. The CDR3 coding sequence is TGTGCCAGCAGTTTTTTAGAGGAGACCCAGTACTTC.

In its sample, this clonotype was seen many times. The V gene is TRBV5-4, the J gene TRBJ2-6, with D tentatively TRBD1 or TRBD2 (5 bases each). CDR1 and CDR2 from the germline V gene are SGHNT and YYREEE (reference sequence). This CDR3 is 17 amino acids long. V dropped 2 bases and J dropped 0 bases, with 12 bases sitting between them. The CDR3: CASSFFGTGSGANVLTF. CDR3 bases: TGTGCCAGCAGCTTCTTCGGGACCGGCTCTGGGGCCAACGTCCTGACTTTC.

This clonotype was seen many times. The V and J genes are TRBV27 and TRBJ1-2, with 9 bases aligning to TRBD1. The CDR3 spans 15 residues. Germline CDR1 is MNHEY and CDR2 is SMNVEV (reference sequence). Trimming took 4 bases from V and 5 from J; bases not matched to a gene: 8. The CDR3 loop is CASSSLQGAMYGYTF. CDR3 sequence (DNA): TGTGCCAGCAGTTCGCTACAGGGGGCGATGTATGGCTACACCTTC.

This clonotype was seen only a few times. J is TRBJ1-2 and V is TRBV29-1; no clear D gene. Between the trimmed V and J ends, which lost 7 bases and 8 bases, there was a span of 8 bases. Looked up from germline, CDR1 is SQVTM and CDR2 is ANQGSEA. This CDR3 contains 9 residues. CDR3 sequence (DNA): TGCAGCGCTGGGGAGGGCTACACCTTC. Translated, it gives CSAGEGYTF.

The chain employs TRBV30 and TRBJ1-1; no reliable D call. Germline-derived CDR1 and CDR2 are GTSNPN and SVGIG (reference sequence). V shed 5 bases and J shed 11 bases, with 18 bases lying between them. The CDR3 has 12 residues. The DNA for the CDR3 is TGTGCCTGGTCCGGGTCATCTCATGGGGCTTTCTTT. It translates to CAWSGSSHGAFF.

This clonotype showed up many times. The chain links TRBV4-3 to TRBJ2-5; possibly TRBD1 for D (6 bases). From germline, CDR1 is LGHNA and CDR2 YSLEER. The germline V and J ends were trimmed by 4 bases and 2 bases, with 17 bases remaining between them. This CDR3 has 16 residues. The CDR3 here is CASSPERSGHQETQYF. The CDR3 DNA reads TGCGCCAGCAGCCCAGAAAGGTCGGGACATCAAGAGACCCAGTACTTC.

This clonotype was counted ten times or more. The chain links TRBV5-1 to TRBJ1-2, with D uncertain. The CDR3 is 13 amino acids. In germline, CDR1 is SGHRS, CDR2 YFSETQ. Deletions cut 1 base from V and 2 bases from J, with 6 bases between. The CDR3 loop is CASSLHSNYGYTF. In DNA, the CDR3 is TGCGCCAGCAGCTTGCACAGCAACTATGGCTACACCTTC. The whole variable domain, filled in from reference TRBV5-1 and TRBJ1-2, reads KAGVTQTPRYLIKTRGQQVTLSCSPISGHRSVSWYQQTPGQGLQFLFEYFSETQRNKGNFPGRFSGRQFSNSRSEMNVSTLELGDSALYLCASSLHSNYGYTFGSGTRLTVV.

The CDR3 is CASSRQRTSYRNEQFF. CDR3 nucleotides: TGTGCCAGCAGTCGACAACGGACCTCTTATCGCAATGAGCAGTTCTTC. The chain carries TRBV27 and TRBJ2-1; D is uncertain. Per germline, CDR1 MNHEY and CDR2 SMNVEV (reference sequence). Between the trimmed V and J ends, which lost 5 bases and 6 bases, there was a span of 20 bases. This CDR3 is 16 amino acids long.

The table lists this clonotype with many counts. The J gene is TRBJ1-1, the V gene TRBV3-1; TRBD1 matches at 7 bases. Unmatched junction bases numbered 8, after V lost 4 bases and J lost 0 bases. The CDR3 covers 16 residues. The germline gives CDR1 LGHDT, CDR2 YNNKEL (reference sequence). The CDR3 nucleotides read TGTGCCAGCAGCCTGCGTCAGGGGGGGATGAACACTGAAGCTTTCTTT. Translation: CASSLRQGGMNTEAFF.

Ten or more counts support this clonotype. The genes are TRBV7-6 and TRBJ2-3, with D possibly matching TRBD2 (7 bases). Germline V lookup: CDR1 SGHVS, CDR2 FNYEAQ. V was pared by 5 bases and J by 6 bases, with 18 bases between. The CDR3 covers 15 residues. CDR3 bases: TGTGCCAGCAGCATCAAGGGGGGGGCCTGGGATACGCAGTATTTT. Translated, it gives CASSIKGGAWDTQYF. Full variable domain (remainder filled in from reference TRBV7-6 and TRBJ2-3): GAGVSQSPRYKVTKRGQDVALRCDPISGHVSLYWYRQALGQGPEFLTYFNYEAQQDKSGLPNDRFSAERPEGSISTLTIQRTEQRDSAMYRCASSIKGGAWDTQYFGPGTRLTVL.

J is TRBJ2-1 and V is TRBV2; tentative D call: TRBD2 (6 bases). The CDR3 runs 14 residues. Germline-derived CDR1 and CDR2 are SNHLY and FYNNEI. V dropped 7 bases and J dropped 3 bases, with 13 bases sitting between them. As DNA, the CDR3 is TGTGCCAGCAAGGATACCGGGGGCTACAATGAGCAGTTCTTC. Its translation is CASKDTGGYNEQFF.

This clonotype was counted ten times or more. The chain is built from TRBV20-1 and TRBJ2-7; D uncertain. There are 14 residues in the CDR3. Germline-derived CDR1 and CDR2 are DFQATT and SNEGSKA (reference sequence). V lost 5 bases, J lost 0 bases, and 14 bases lay in between. CDR3 amino acids: CSAGSAGNSYEQYF. In DNA form, the CDR3 reads TGCAGTGCTGGATCCGCAGGAAACTCCTACGAGCAGTACTTC.

In its sample, this clonotype was seen many times. This chain uses TRBV14 with TRBJ1-2; a weak D match, TRBD1 (5 bases). The CDR3 is 15 amino acids. The germline CDR1 and CDR2 sequences are SGHDN and FVKESK. V gave up 0 bases and J gave up 2 bases, with 10 bases separating them. CDR3 in DNA: TGTGCCAGCAGCCAAGATTTCGGACAAAACTATGGCTACACCTTC. This translates into CASSQDFGQNYGYTF.

This clonotype was counted a few times. The V and J genes are TRBV20-1 and TRBJ2-1; D is perhaps TRBD2 (5 bases). V lost 6 bases and J lost 0, with 15 bases in between. The CDR3 consists of 15 residues. Looked up from germline, CDR1 is DFQATT and CDR2 is SNEGSKA (reference sequence). For the CDR3, the DNA is TGCAGTGCCAGGCCTAGCATGAGCTCCTACAATGAGCAGTTCTTC. Protein: CSARPSMSSYNEQFF.

This clonotype has only a few counts. The CDR3 coding sequence is TGTGCCAGCAGCTACCACAGGGCGCGGACTGAAGCTTTCTTT. Amino acids: CASSYHRARTEAFF. The rearrangement links TRBV7-8 to TRBJ1-1; weak D call: TRBD1 (6 bases). The germline V and J ends were trimmed by 4 bases and 5 bases, with 14 bases remaining between them. Looked up from germline, CDR1 is SGHVS and CDR2 is FQNEAQ. CDR3 size: 14 residues.

The chain recombines TRBV7-9 with TRBJ1-6; no firm D call. From germline, CDR1 is SEHNR and CDR2 FQNEAQ (reference sequence). The CDR3 spans 13 residues. V dropped 5 bases and J dropped 13 bases, with 15 bases sitting between them. CDR3 protein: CASSLGGSSPLHF. The DNA of the CDR3 is TGTGCCAGCAGCCTAGGCGGCTCCTCGCCCCTCCACTTT.

As for this clonotype: A much larger clone lies a single base off, so this may be a read error. The genes are TRBV29-1 and TRBJ2-7; D uncertain. The CDR3 runs 12 residues. With 6 bases removed from V and 3 bases from J, the gap between germline ends came to 12 bases. Per the germline V gene, CDR1 is SQVTM and CDR2 is ANQGSEA. In DNA form, the CDR3 reads TGCAGCGTCCTCAGAGCTAACTACGAGCAGTACTTC. It specifies CSVLRANYEQYF.

This clonotype has a count of ten or more. The chain is built from TRBV20-1 and TRBJ1-2, with 8 bases lining up with TRBD1. V gave up 5 bases and J gave up 4 bases; unmatched junction bases: 9. The CDR3 is made up of 14 amino acids. CDR1 is DFQATT and CDR2 is SNEGSKA in the germline V gene (reference sequence). In DNA, the CDR3 is TGCAGTGCTCGCTCCGGGACAGGCATCTATGGCTACACCTTC. Translation gives CSARSGTGIYGYTF.

This clonotype was seen ten or more times. The J gene is TRBJ1-1, the V gene TRBV5-1; D may be TRBD1 (5 bases). Trimming took off 1 base at V and 3 bases at J, with 13 bases between the two ends. The CDR3 runs to 15 residues. Germline CDR1 is SGHRS and CDR2 is YFSETQ. The CDR3 DNA sequence: TGCGCCAGCAGCTTGTCAGGACACGGTGACACTGAAGCTTTCTTT. Encoded protein: CASSLSGHGDTEAFF.

This clonotype has a count of ten or more. Relative to the germline gene, one junction end is altered; a read error may explain this. The chain is built from TRBV20-1 and TRBJ2-1; 13 bases line up with TRBD2. The germline CDR1 and CDR2 sequences are DFQATT and SNEGSKA (reference sequence). The length of the CDR3 is 15 residues. In DNA, the CDR3 is TGCTGTGCTAGTCCGACTAGCGGGAGGTGGGGTGAGCAGTTCTTC. Translation: CCASPTSGRWGEQFF.

Note on this clonotype: A read error may explain this, as a much larger clone is one base away. The V gene is TRBV6-1, the J gene TRBJ2-1; 7 bases match TRBD2. The CDR3 runs 15 residues. Germline CDR1 is MNHNS and CDR2 is SASEGT. J gave up 5 bases and V 1 base, and 5 bases lay outside the gene matches. CDR3: CASSEGRGSHNEQFF. The CDR3 DNA reads as TGTGCCAGCAGTGAAGGTCGCGGGAGTCACAATGAGCAGTTCTTC.

In this sample, this clonotype turned up many times. The V and J genes are TRBV5-1 and TRBJ2-1; TRBD1 matches at 10 bases. Trimming cost V 2 bases and J 7 bases; bases outside gene matches: 6. Germline CDR1 is SGHRS and CDR2 is YFSETQ. The CDR3 contains 15 residues. In DNA form, the CDR3 reads TGCGCCAGCAGCTTTGGACAGGGGGGGATGAATGAGCAGTTCTTC. Protein product: CASSFGQGGMNEQFF.

This clonotype was seen many times. CDR3 nucleotide sequence: TGTGCCAGCAGTTTCTTTGCAGGGGGCCAAGAGACCCAGTACTTC. This codes for CASSFFAGGQETQYF. V usage is TRBV12-3 or TRBV12-4 and J usage is TRBJ2-5; TRBD1 matches at 7 bases. The CDR3 has 15 amino acids. The V and J ends lost 3 bases and 1 base, in that order; junction bases with no gene match: 5.

There are many counts of this clonotype. This chain joins TRBV12-3 or TRBV12-4 and TRBJ1-1; the match to TRBD1 covers 7 bases. Trimming cost V 3 bases and J 4 bases; bases outside gene matches: 2. This CDR3 region has 13 residues. The CDR3: CASSLGQSTEAFF. The CDR3 DNA is TGTGCCAGCAGTTTGGGACAGTCCACTGAAGCTTTCTTT.

V and J are TRBV19 and TRBJ2-4; D gene uncertain. This CDR3 is built from 12 residues. The ends were cut back, 4 bases at V and 3 bases at J, with 4 bases in the middle. Germline V gives CDR1 LNHDA, CDR2 SQIVND (reference sequence). CDR3 loop: CASSTDKNIQYF. The CDR3 nucleotides read TGTGCCAGTAGTACCGACAAAAACATTCAGTACTTC.

This clonotype was seen many times. The chain employs TRBV5-1 and TRBJ2-3, with D uncertain. The CDR3 consists of 15 residues. CDR1 and CDR2 (germline): SGHRS, YFSETQ. Trimming shortened V by 0 bases and J by 6 bases, and 14 bases separated the two germline ends. The CDR3 loop reads CASSLDGSPPDTQYF. The CDR3 DNA reads as TGCGCCAGCAGCTTGGATGGCAGCCCTCCGGATACGCAGTATTTT.

This clonotype was recorded many times. The V gene is TRBV7-9, the J gene TRBJ1-1; the D is unclear. Between the trimmed V and J ends, which lost 3 bases and 1 base, there was a span of 9 bases. The CDR3 has 14 residues. The germline CDR1 and CDR2 sequences are SEHNR and FQNEAQ (reference sequence). The CDR3 sequence: CASSFEYRNTEAFF. Here the CDR3 DNA reads TGTGCCAGCAGCTTCGAATATAGGAACACTGAAGCTTTCTTT.

This clonotype was seen many times. The chain joins TRBV25-1 to TRBJ2-5; the D gene is possibly TRBD1 (6 bases). This CDR3 contains 14 residues. Germline CDR1 and CDR2: MGHDK and SYGVNS. V shed 7 bases and J shed 5 bases, with 17 bases lying between them. CDR3 in amino acids: CASTDQGSEETQYF. CDR3 sequence (DNA): TGTGCCAGCACCGACCAGGGGAGCGAGGAGACCCAGTACTTC.

In its sample, this clonotype was seen many times. The chain links TRBV6-1 to TRBJ2-4; a possible D gene is TRBD1 (5 bases). CDR3 length: 14 residues. V lost 5 bases and J lost 8, with 16 bases in between. Germline assignment: CDR1 MNHNS and CDR2 SASEGT. As DNA, the CDR3 is TGTGCCAGCAGTCAAACCAAAGACAGACACATTCAGTACTTC. As protein: CASSQTKDRHIQYF.

This chain joins TRBV11-2 and TRBJ2-5, with 9 bases fitting TRBD2. This CDR3 is 15 amino acids long. Germline V gene lookup returns CDR1 SGHAT and CDR2 FQNNGV. V gave up 2 bases and J gave up 7 bases; unmatched junction bases: 8. CDR3 DNA sequence: TGTGCCAGCAGCTTACTGGGACTAGCCGGGGGGACCCAGTACTTC. Protein sequence: CASSLLGLAGGTQYF.

This clonotype was recorded many times. J is TRBJ2-3 and V is TRBV7-2; no clear D gene. CDR1 SGHTA and CDR2 FQGNSA come from the germline V gene. V was pared by 3 bases and J by 7 bases, with 5 bases between. The CDR3 runs 11 residues. For the CDR3, the DNA is TGTGCCAGCAGCTTCGCTAATACGCAGTATTTT. Translating it yields CASSFANTQYF. Using reference TRBV7-2 and TRBJ2-3 for the parts outside the CDR3, the full variable domain is GAGVSQSPSNKVTEKGKDVELRCDPISGHTALYWYRQSLGQGLEFLIYFQGNSAPDKSGLPSDRFSAERTGGSVSTLTIQRTQQEDSAVYLCASSFANTQYFGPGTRLTVL.

This clonotype has ten or more counts. The V gene is TRBV5-6, the J gene TRBJ2-1, with D possibly TRBD2 on 6 matching bases. The CDR3 spans 13 residues. Germline CDR1 SGHDT, CDR2 YYEEEE. Deletions cut 1 base from V and 11 bases from J, with 13 bases between. Here the CDR3 reads CASSLWGLHQQFF. CDR3 coding DNA: TGTGCCAGCAGCTTGTGGGGACTCCATCAGCAGTTCTTC.